The 12 T cell receptor beta chains presented below share a single source sample, sequenced in a study of CD8+ T cells in alopecia areata. Treatment: oral pan-JAK inhibitor, 5-10 mg twice daily. It was cDNA, reverse transcribed from extracted RNA, that served as the sequencing template. Only in-frame clones appear in the TCRdb table, and some are missing; sequencing was by immunoSEQ multiplex PCR. Of a few hundred thousand clones listed, around two fifths are singletons. This specimen was CD4+ T cells sorted from blood, taken at approximately week 34, from a patient treated with tofacitinib. The receptor set was obtained from a human donor with alopecia areata.

This clone showed up just a few times. The CDR3 region has the DNA TGTGCCTGGAGGCTCAGACTTAACACTGAAGCTTTCTTT. It translates to CAWRLRLNTEAFF. The chain employs TRBV30 and TRBJ1-1; no definite D call. Germline CDR1 GTSNPN, CDR2 SVGIG (reference sequence). V gave up 3 bases and J gave up 2 bases, with 10 bases separating them. The CDR3 has 13 residues.

The chain combines TRBV5-1 with TRBJ2-3; 11 positions match TRBD2. This CDR3 has 17 residues. The germline CDR1 and CDR2 sequences are SGHRS and YFSETQ. With 1 base clipped from V and 0 bases from J, the junction kept 4 bases outside the gene matches. DNA of the CDR3: TGCGCCAGCAGCTTGCATACTAGCGGGAGAAGCACAGATACGCAGTATTTT. The encoded protein is CASSLHTSGRSTDTQYF.

V and J are TRBV6-5 and TRBJ2-3; a possible D gene is TRBD1 (6 bases). Looked up from germline, CDR1 is MNHEY and CDR2 is SVGAGI. Trimming pared 5 bases from V and 1 base from J, leaving 10 bases between. The CDR3 has 14 amino acids. The CDR3 loop reads CASSQNRGTDTQYF. The DNA for the CDR3 is TGTGCCAGCAGTCAAAACAGGGGCACAGATACGCAGTATTTT.

The rearrangement uses TRBV25-1 and TRBJ1-1; the match to TRBD1 covers 7 bases. Germline V CDR1 and CDR2: MGHDK, SYGVNS. J was trimmed by 8 bases and V by 6 bases; bases with no gene match: 6. This CDR3 has 12 amino acids. The CDR3 coding sequence is TGTGCCAGCAGGAAGGACAGGTGGGAAGCTTTCTTT. Translating it yields CASRKDRWEAFF.

This clone was found a few times. The rearrangement uses TRBV4-1 and TRBJ2-7, with D maybe TRBD2 (5 bases). Germline V lookup: CDR1 MGHRA, CDR2 YSYEKL. CDR3 length equals 13 residues. Trimming stripped 1 base from V and 5 bases from J, with 9 bases between. CDR3 DNA sequence: TGCGCCAGCAGCCAAGTAGGAGCGGACGAGCAGTACTTC. Its protein product is CASSQVGADEQYF.

The rearrangement links TRBV30 to TRBJ2-7, with 9 bases fitting TRBD1. CDR1 GTSNPN and CDR2 SVGIG come from the germline V gene (reference sequence). J was trimmed by 6 bases and V by 3 bases; bases with no gene match: 9. There are 14 residues in the CDR3. The CDR3 protein is CAWSSGTGSIEQYF. CDR3 coding DNA: TGTGCCTGGAGCTCCGGGACAGGGAGTATCGAGCAGTACTTC.

This rearrangement joins TRBV30 to TRBJ2-6; TRBD1 agrees at 7 bases. V lost 0 bases to trimming and J lost 2 bases; unmatched junction nucleotides: 4. CDR1 is GTSNPN and CDR2 is SVGIG in the germline V gene (reference sequence). The CDR3 is 16 amino acids. For the CDR3, the DNA is TGTGCCTGGAGTGTGGACAGGACCCCTGGGGCCAACGTCCTGACTTTC. Amino acid sequence: CAWSVDRTPGANVLTF.

The V gene is TRBV27, the J gene TRBJ2-3; 8 bases are a match to TRBD1. The CDR3 runs to 15 residues. V lost 6 bases and J lost 2; bases outside the gene matches: 7. Per the germline V gene, CDR1 is MNHEY and CDR2 is SMNVEV (reference sequence). The CDR3 nucleotides read TGTGCCAGCAGCCGACTGCAGGGGGCCACAGATACGCAGTATTTT. Translation: CASSRLQGATDTQYF.

The rearrangement uses TRBV11-2 and TRBJ1-1, with D possibly being TRBD1 (5 bases). This CDR3 comprises 13 residues. Germline CDR1 SGHAT, CDR2 FQNNGV. Trimming removed 1 base at V and 8 bases at J, with 11 bases between. CDR3 sequence (DNA): TGTGCCAGCAGCTTAGTTGGCAGGGAGGAAGCTTTCTTT. Encoded protein: CASSLVGREEAFF.

The chain's CDR3 is CASSLLAGGRNTQYF. The DNA for the CDR3 is TGTGCCAGCAGTTTACTAGCGGGGGGGCGCAATACGCAGTATTTT. The chain employs TRBV5-4 and TRBJ2-3, with 13 bases lining up with TRBD2. Germline V gene lookup returns CDR1 SGHNT and CDR2 YYREEE (reference sequence). After removal of 5 bases from V and 7 bases from J, the junction contained 7 bases not matched to a gene. The CDR3 loop spans 15 amino acids.

The V call is TRBV29-1, the J call TRBJ2-3; possibly TRBD2 for D (5 bases). CDR3 length: 14 residues. Germline CDR1 is SQVTM and CDR2 is ANQGSEA. V was pared by 3 bases and J by 4 bases, with 14 bases between. Here the CDR3 DNA reads TGCAGCGTTGAGGATCAGAGGGAGCCAGATACGCAGTATTTT. It yields the protein CSVEDQREPDTQYF.

The chain has TRBV19 and TRBJ1-2; no firm D call. The CDR3 runs to 13 residues. Trimming took off 5 bases at V and 6 bases at J, with 13 bases between the two ends. CDR1 and CDR2 from the germline V gene are LNHDA and SQIVND (reference sequence). The CDR3 sequence: CASSRIAENGYTF. CDR3 DNA sequence: TGTGCCAGTAGTCGTATCGCGGAGAATGGCTACACCTTC.